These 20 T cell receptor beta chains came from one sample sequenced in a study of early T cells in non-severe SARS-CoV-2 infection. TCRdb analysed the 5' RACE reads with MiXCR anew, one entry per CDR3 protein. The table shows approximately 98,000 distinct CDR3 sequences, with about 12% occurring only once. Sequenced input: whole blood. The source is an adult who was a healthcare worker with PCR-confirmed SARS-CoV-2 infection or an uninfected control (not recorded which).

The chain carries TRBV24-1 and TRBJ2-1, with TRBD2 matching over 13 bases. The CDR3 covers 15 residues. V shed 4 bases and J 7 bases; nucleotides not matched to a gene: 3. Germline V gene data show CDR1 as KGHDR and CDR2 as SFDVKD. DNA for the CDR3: TGTGCCACCAGTGACTGGACTAGCGGGAGTAATGAGCAGTTCTTC. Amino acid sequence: CATSDWTSGSNEQFF.

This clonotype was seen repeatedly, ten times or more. DNA for the CDR3: TGTGCCAGCAGCTTAGTTTCCGGGACAGGGCCCATCGGTGAGCAGTTCTTC. This encodes CASSLVSGTGPIGEQFF. The chain recombines TRBV11-2 with TRBJ2-1; 9 bases are a match to TRBD1. The CDR3 contains 17 residues. Germline loops: CDR1 SGHAT, CDR2 FQNNGV. After removal of 1 base from V and 9 bases from J, the junction contained 13 bases not matched to a gene.

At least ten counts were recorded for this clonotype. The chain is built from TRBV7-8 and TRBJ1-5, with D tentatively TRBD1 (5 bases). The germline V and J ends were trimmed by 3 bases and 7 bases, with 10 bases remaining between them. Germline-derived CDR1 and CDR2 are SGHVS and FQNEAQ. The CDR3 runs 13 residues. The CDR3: CASSLGVGQPQHF. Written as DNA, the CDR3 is TGTGCCAGCAGCTTGGGGGTAGGGCAGCCCCAGCATTTT.

CDR3: CASSLDSTSVNTGELFF. The CDR3 bases are TGTGCCAGCAGCTTAGATAGTACGTCTGTGAACACCGGGGAGCTGTTTTTT. The J gene is TRBJ2-2, the V gene TRBV7-9; D is undetermined. CDR3 size: 17 residues. Trimming removed 1 base at V and 1 base at J, with 13 bases between. Germline CDR1 is SEHNR and CDR2 is FQNEAQ (reference sequence).

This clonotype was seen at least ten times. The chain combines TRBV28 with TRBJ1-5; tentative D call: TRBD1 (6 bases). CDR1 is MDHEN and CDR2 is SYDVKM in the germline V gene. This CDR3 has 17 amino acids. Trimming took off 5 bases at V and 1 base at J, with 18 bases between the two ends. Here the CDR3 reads CASSRQGSFVSNQPQHF. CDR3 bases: TGTGCCAGCAGTCGGCAGGGGTCGTTTGTGAGCAATCAGCCCCAGCATTTT.

The CDR3 region has the DNA TGTGCCAGCAGTTACCGGGACCCGGGAGGGTCACCCCTCCACTTT. Its protein product is CASSYRDPGGSPLHF. This sequence joins TRBV12-3 or TRBV12-4 and TRBJ1-6; weak D call: TRBD1 (5 bases). The CDR3 totals 15 residues. Trimming took 4 bases from V and 10 from J, leaving 17 bases between them.

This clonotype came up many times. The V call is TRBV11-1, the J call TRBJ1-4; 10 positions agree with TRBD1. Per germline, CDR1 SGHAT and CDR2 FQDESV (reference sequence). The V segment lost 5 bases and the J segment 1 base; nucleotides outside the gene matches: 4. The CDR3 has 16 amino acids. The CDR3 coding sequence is TGTGCCAGCAGCGACAGGGGGCGAGGAACTAATGAAAAACTGTTTTTT. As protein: CASSDRGRGTNEKLFF.

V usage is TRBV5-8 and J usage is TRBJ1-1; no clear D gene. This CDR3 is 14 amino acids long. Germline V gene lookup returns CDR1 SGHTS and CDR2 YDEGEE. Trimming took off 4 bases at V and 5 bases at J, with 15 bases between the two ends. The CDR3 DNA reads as TGTGCCAGCAGCAAACGGGGTAATTGGACTGAAGCTTTCTTT. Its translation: CASSKRGNWTEAFF.

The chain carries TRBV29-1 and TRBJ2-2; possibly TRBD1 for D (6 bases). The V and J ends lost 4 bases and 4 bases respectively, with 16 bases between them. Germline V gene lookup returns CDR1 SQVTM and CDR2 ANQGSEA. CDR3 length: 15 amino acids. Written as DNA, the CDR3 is TGCAGCGTTGTAGGGGGAACCACTACCACCGGGGAGCTGTTTTTT. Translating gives CSVVGGTTTTGELFF.

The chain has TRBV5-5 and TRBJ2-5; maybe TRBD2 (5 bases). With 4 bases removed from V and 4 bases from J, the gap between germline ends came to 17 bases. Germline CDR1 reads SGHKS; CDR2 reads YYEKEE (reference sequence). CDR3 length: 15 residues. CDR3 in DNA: TGTGCCAGCAGCCCTAATGAGGGTTTTGGAGAGACCCAGTACTTC. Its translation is CASSPNEGFGETQYF.

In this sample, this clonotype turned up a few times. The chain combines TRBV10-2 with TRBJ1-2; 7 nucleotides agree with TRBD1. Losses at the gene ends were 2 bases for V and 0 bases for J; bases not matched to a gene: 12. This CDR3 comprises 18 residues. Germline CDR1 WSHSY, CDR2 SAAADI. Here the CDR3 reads CASSETLHGQATNYGYTF. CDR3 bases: TGCGCCAGCAGTGAGACCTTACACGGACAGGCCACTAACTATGGCTACACCTTC.

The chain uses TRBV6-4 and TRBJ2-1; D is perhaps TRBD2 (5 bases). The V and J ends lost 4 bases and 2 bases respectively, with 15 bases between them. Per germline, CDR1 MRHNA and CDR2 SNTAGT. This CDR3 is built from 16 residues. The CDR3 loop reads CASSGRADPTYNEQFF. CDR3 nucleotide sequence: TGTGCCAGCAGTGGGAGAGCGGACCCAACCTACAATGAGCAGTTCTTC.

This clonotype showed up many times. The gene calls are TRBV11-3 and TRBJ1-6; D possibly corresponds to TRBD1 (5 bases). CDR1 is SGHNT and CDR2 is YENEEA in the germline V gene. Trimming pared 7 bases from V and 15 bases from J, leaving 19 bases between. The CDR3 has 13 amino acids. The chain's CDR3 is CASTSRTWGNLHF. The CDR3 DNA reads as TGTGCCAGCACCAGCCGGACCTGGGGGAACCTCCACTTT.

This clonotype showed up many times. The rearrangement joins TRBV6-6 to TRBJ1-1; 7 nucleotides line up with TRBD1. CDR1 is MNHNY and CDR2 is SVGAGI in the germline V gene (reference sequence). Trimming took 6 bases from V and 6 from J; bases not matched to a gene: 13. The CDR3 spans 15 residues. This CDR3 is CASSATQGKEAEAFF. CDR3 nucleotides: TGTGCCAGCAGCGCAACACAGGGGAAAGAGGCTGAAGCTTTCTTT.

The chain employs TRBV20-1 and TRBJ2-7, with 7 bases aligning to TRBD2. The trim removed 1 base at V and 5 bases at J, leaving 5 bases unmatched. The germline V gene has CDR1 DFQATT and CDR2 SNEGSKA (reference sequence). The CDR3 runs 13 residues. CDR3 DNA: TGCAGTGCTAGAGGTGGGGAGGGAAACGAGCAGTACTTC. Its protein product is CSARGGEGNEQYF.

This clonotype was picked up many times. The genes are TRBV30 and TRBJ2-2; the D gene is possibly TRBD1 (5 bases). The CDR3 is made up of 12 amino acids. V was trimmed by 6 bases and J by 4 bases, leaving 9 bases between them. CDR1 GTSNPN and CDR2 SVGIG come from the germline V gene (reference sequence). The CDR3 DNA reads TGTGCCTGCCTGACAGTCACCGGGGAGCTGTTTTTT. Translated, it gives CACLTVTGELFF.

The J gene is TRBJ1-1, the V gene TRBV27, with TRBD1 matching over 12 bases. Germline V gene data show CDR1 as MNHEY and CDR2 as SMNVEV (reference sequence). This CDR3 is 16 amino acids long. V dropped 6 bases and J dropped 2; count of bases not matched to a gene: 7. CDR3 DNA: TGTGCCAGCAGCCCGCCCGGGACAGGGGGCAACACTGAAGCTTTCTTT. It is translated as CASSPPGTGGNTEAFF.

The CDR3 DNA reads as TGTGCCAGCAGCCCCCCCGAGGGAGGCAATCAGCCCCAGCATTTT. Amino acids: CASSPPEGGNQPQHF. The chain couples TRBV7-9 to TRBJ1-5; D not certain. Germline values: CDR1 SEHNR, CDR2 FQNEAQ (reference sequence). The CDR3 has 15 residues. The germline V and J ends were trimmed by 5 bases and 2 bases, with 13 bases remaining between them.

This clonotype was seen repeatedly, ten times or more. CDR3 amino acids: CASSFMTGGNYGYTF. CDR3 coding DNA: TGTGCCAGCAGTTTCATGACAGGGGGAAACTATGGCTACACCTTC. The chain is built from TRBV6-5 and TRBJ1-2, with TRBD1 matching 9 bases. The V segment lost 4 bases and the J segment 2 bases; nucleotides outside the gene matches: 5. Per germline, CDR1 MNHEY and CDR2 SVGAGI. The CDR3 spans 15 residues.

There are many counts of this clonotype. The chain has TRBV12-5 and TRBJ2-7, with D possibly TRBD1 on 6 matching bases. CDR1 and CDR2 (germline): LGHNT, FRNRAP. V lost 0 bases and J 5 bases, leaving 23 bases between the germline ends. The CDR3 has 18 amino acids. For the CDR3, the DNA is TGTGCTAGTGGTTTGGTAGCGGACAGCCTGGGAAGGTGGGACGAGCAGTACTTC. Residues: CASGLVADSLGRWDEQYF.